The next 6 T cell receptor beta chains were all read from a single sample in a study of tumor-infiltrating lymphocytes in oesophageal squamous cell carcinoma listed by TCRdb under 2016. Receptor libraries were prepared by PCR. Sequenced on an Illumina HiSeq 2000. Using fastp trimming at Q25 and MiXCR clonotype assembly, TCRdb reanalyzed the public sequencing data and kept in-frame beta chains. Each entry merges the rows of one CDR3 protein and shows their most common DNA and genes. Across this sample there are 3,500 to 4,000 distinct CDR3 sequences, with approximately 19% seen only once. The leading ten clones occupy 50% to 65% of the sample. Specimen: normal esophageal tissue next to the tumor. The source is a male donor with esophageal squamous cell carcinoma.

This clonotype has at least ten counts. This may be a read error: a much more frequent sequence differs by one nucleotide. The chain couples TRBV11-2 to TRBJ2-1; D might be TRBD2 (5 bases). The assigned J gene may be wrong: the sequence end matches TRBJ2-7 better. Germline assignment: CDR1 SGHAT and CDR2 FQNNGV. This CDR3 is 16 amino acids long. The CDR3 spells CASRRARGTSYNEQYF. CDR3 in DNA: TGTGCCAGCAGGCGAGCACGGGGTACCTCCTACAATGAGCAGTACTTC.

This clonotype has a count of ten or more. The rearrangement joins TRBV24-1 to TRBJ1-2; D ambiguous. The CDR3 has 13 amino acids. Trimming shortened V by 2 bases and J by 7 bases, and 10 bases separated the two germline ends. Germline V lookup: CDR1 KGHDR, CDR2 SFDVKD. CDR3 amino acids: CATSDSDRGGYTF. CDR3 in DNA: TGTGCCACCAGTGATTCTGATCGGGGTGGCTACACCTTC.

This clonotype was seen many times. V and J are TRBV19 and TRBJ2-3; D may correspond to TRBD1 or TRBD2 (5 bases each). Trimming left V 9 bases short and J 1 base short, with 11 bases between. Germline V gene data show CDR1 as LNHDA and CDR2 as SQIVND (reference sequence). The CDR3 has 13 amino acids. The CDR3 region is CASGTGGTDTQYF. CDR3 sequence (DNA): TGTGCCAGCGGGACCGGGGGCACAGATACGCAGTATTTT.

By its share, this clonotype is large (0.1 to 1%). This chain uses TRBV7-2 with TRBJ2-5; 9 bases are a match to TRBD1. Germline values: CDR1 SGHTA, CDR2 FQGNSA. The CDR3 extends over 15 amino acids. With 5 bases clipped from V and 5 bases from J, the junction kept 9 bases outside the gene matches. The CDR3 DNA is TGTGCCAGCAGCGGTTACAGGGGGCGCAGGGAGACCCAGTACTTC. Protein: CASSGYRGRRETQYF.

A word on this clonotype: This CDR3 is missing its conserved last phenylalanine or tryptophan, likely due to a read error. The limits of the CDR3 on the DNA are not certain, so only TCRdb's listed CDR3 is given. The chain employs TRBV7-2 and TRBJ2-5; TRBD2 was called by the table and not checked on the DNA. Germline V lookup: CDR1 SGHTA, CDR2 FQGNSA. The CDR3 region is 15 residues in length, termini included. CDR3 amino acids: CASSPGLASRQYFGN.

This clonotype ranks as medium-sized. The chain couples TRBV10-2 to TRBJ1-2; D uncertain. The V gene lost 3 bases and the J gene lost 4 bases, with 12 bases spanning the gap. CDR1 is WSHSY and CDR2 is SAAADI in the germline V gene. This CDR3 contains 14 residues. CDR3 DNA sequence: TGCGCCAGCAGTGATATCGGGAAGGTCTATGGCTACACCTTC. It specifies CASSDIGKVYGYTF.